The next 10 T cell receptor beta chains were all read from a single sample in a study of control samples from healthy donors and cancer patients. Method: immunoSEQ multiplex PCR; TCRdb's copy keeps in-frame clones and lacks some. The table lists about 220,000 clones, just under 95% of them singletons. The sequenced sample was blood. These receptors were obtained from a man aged 50-60 years in good health.

The chain recombines TRBV20-1 with TRBJ2-2; no clear D gene. V shed 2 bases and J shed 4 bases, with 2 bases lying between them. This CDR3 spans 11 amino acids. The germline CDR1 and CDR2 sequences are DFQATT and SNEGSKA (reference sequence). CDR3 sequence: CSARFTGELFF. DNA for the CDR3: TGCAGTGCTAGATTCACCGGGGAGCTGTTTTTT.

The chain employs TRBV10-1 and TRBJ1-2; the D gene is possibly TRBD1 (6 bases). V was pared by 2 bases and J by 4 bases, with 8 bases between. Germline V CDR1 and CDR2: WNHNN, SYGVQD (reference sequence). This CDR3 is built from 13 residues. The CDR3 DNA is TGCGCCAGCAGTGAGGGGACAACCTATGGCTACACCTTC. Its protein product is CASSEGTTYGYTF.

J is TRBJ1-6 and V is TRBV6-5, with D perhaps matching TRBD1 (5 bases). The CDR3 is 15 amino acids. V dropped 9 bases and J dropped 0 bases, with 12 bases sitting between them. Germline CDR1 and CDR2: MNHEY and SVGAGI. For the CDR3, the DNA is TGTGCCAGTTCCAGAACAGGCTCCTATAATTCACCCCTCCACTTT. This sequence encodes CASSRTGSYNSPLHF.

The J gene is TRBJ1-6, the V gene TRBV19; 10 positions match TRBD1. With V trimmed by 9 bases and J by 3 bases, 5 bases remained unmatched. The CDR3 totals 15 residues. Germline V gene sequence: CDR1 LNHDA, CDR2 SQIVND (reference sequence). Here the CDR3 DNA reads TGTGCCAGCACGAGGACAGGGGGCTATAATTCACCCCTCCACTTT. The encoded protein is CASTRTGGYNSPLHF.

The gene calls are TRBV19 and TRBJ1-1; TRBD1 is a possible D gene (6 bases). There are 11 residues in the CDR3. CDR1 and CDR2 from the germline V gene are LNHDA and SQIVND (reference sequence). V lost 4 bases and J 11 bases, leaving 11 bases between the germline ends. DNA for the CDR3: TGTGCCAGTAGTAATACGGGGGGCGCTTTCTTT. Encoded protein: CASSNTGGAFF.

The rearrangement uses TRBV9 and TRBJ1-2, with TRBD1 matching over 10 bases. V lost 6 bases, J lost 6 bases, and 8 bases stayed unmatched. Germline CDR1 and CDR2: SGDLS and YYNGEE. CDR3 length: 14 amino acids. The CDR3 spells CASTLMGQGNGYTF. The CDR3 DNA reads as TGTGCCAGCACCCTTATGGGACAGGGGAATGGCTACACCTTC.

This clone was observed once. CDR3 bases: TGTGCCAGCCGGCGCGGGGTGGGGACCGGGGAGCTGTTTTTT. Translation: CASRRGVGTGELFF. The J gene is TRBJ2-2, the V gene TRBV7-3, with a weak D call TRBD2 (6 bases). The CDR3 runs 14 residues. Germline CDR1 SGHTA, CDR2 FQGTGA. V gave up 8 bases and J gave up 5 bases, with 15 bases separating them.

The chain uses TRBV19 and TRBJ2-3; D is ambiguous. CDR1 is LNHDA and CDR2 is SQIVND in the germline V gene (reference sequence). With 6 bases removed from V and 2 bases from J, the gap between germline ends came to 12 bases. CDR3 length: 14 residues. The DNA of the CDR3 is TGTGCCAGTAGCGCTTCCTTAGTCACAGATACGCAGTATTTT. It specifies CASSASLVTDTQYF.

V gene TRBV9 combines with J gene TRBJ2-1; a possible D gene is TRBD2 (7 bases). This CDR3 spans 15 amino acids. Germline V gene data show CDR1 as SGDLS and CDR2 as YYNGEE. Trimming stripped 3 bases from V and 4 bases from J, with 14 bases between. CDR3 in amino acids: CASSAAGALYNEQFF. For the CDR3, the DNA is TGTGCCAGCAGCGCCGCGGGGGCCCTGTACAATGAGCAGTTCTTC.

The CDR3, as DNA: TGTGCCAGCGGATCTCGGAGGACAGGGAGGGAAGAGCAGTACTTC. Amino acid sequence: CASGSRRTGREEQYF. The chain links TRBV28 to TRBJ2-7, with D possibly being TRBD1 (8 bases). Trimming stripped 8 bases from V and 7 bases from J, with 24 bases between. Germline CDR1 is MDHEN and CDR2 is SYDVKM. CDR3 length: 15 residues.